The source of this T cell receptor beta chain is a study of glioma-infiltrating T cells after dendritic cell vaccination. Generated by immunoSEQ multiplex PCR, the TCRdb table keeps only in-frame clones and is missing some. Among roughly 52,000 clones listed, less than 90% were seen once. This clone was recorded only once. Germline V gene sequence: CDR1 LGHNA, CDR2 YSLEER. Between the trimmed V and J ends, which lost 0 bases and 5 bases, there was a span of 10 bases. This CDR3 spans 14 amino acids. Isocitrate dehydrogenase mutation was absent in all glioblastoma patients. The TCR sequence derives from a human donor with glioblastoma. The sequences come from blood, collected before dendritic cell vaccination. The chain has TRBV4-3 and TRBJ2-5; a weak D match, TRBD2 (5 bases). CDR3 DNA sequence: TGCGCCAGCAGCCAAGATATTTCGGGGGAGACCCAGTACTTC. Its protein product is CASSQDISGETQYF.